A single sample is the source of the 8 T cell receptor beta chains below, sequenced in a study of tumor-infiltrating lymphocytes in primary liver carcinoma. Germline DNA was also extracted, with blood RNA taken from unsorted whole blood. Priming with a constant-region primer yielded TCR beta cDNA from roughly 490 ng total RNA. What produced the TCR beta libraries was three nested multiplex PCR rounds using slightly modified ARM-PCR. With TRBV1-TRBV30 forward primers and a C-beta reverse primer, the first two PCR rounds were run for about 10 cycles each. Each CDR3 protein gets one entry after TCRdb re-called the multiplex PCR reads with MiXCR. The sample contains approximately 310,000 distinct CDR3 sequences, 65% of which appear only once. The sample was peripheral blood. The receptors shown here come from a man in his forties with primary liver carcinoma and hepatitis B virus infection.

The chain has TRBV5-4 and TRBJ2-2, with a possible D match to TRBD2 (6 bases). Deletions cut 0 bases from V and 2 bases from J, with 11 bases between. This CDR3 is built from 16 residues. CDR1 and CDR2 (germline): SGHNT, YYREEE (reference sequence). This CDR3 reads CASSLAGGVNTGELFF. The CDR3 bases are TGTGCCAGCAGCTTGGCTGGCGGGGTTAACACCGGGGAGCTGTTTTTT.

This clonotype was seen many times. V is TRBV4-1 and J is TRBJ1-6; 7 bases align to TRBD1. The trim removed 1 base at V and 5 bases at J, leaving 11 bases unmatched. There are 18 residues in the CDR3. Per germline, CDR1 MGHRA and CDR2 YSYEKL. CDR3 loop: CASSQGFLGQHNNSPLHF. Here the CDR3 DNA reads TGCGCCAGCAGCCAAGGATTCTTGGGACAGCATAATAATTCACCCCTCCACTTT.

This clonotype was counted at least ten times. The rearrangement links TRBV4-3 to TRBJ1-2, with 8 bases that match TRBD1. The trim removed 3 bases at V and 4 bases at J, leaving 13 bases unmatched. The CDR3 length is 17 residues. The V gene's germline CDR1 is LGHNA and CDR2 YSLEER. The CDR3 protein is CASSQDYRQGRIYGYTF. The DNA for the CDR3 is TGCGCCAGCAGCCAGGATTATCGACAGGGGCGGATCTATGGCTACACCTTC.

This clonotype has only one observation. The junction departs from germline at one end; a sequencing error may be responsible. The rearrangement joins TRBV11-2 to TRBJ2-5; 13 bases agree with TRBD2. Germline V gene sequence: CDR1 SGHAT, CDR2 FQNNGV. CDR3 length equals 15 residues. The CDR3: CARSLRTSGRVTQYF. The CDR3 bases are TGTGCCCGCAGCCTTCGAACTAGCGGGAGGGTGACCCAGTACTTC.

A note on this clonotype: Being one base from a much bigger clone, this may be a read error. The rearrangement joins TRBV10-3 to TRBJ1-4, with 9 bases identical to TRBD1. The CDR3 consists of 15 residues. Germline assignment: CDR1 ENHRY and CDR2 SYGVKD. CDR3 nucleotide sequence: TGTTCCATCAGTTGGACAGGGGAGGATCGAGAAAAACTGTTTTTT. Translating gives CSISWTGEDREKLFF.

About this clonotype: A read error is possible here, since a much larger clone lies one base away. The chain uses TRBV7-8 and TRBJ2-5; 8 nucleotides align to TRBD1. The CDR3 is 12 residues long. From germline, CDR1 is SGHVS and CDR2 FQNEAQ. In nucleotides, the CDR3 is TGTGTCAGCAGCTTCCCCCAGGGGGCCGAGTACTTC. The encoded protein is CVSSFPQGAEYF. The variable domain in full, with the rest retrieved from reference TRBV7-8 and TRBJ2-5, is GAGVSQSPRYKVAKRGQDVALRCDPISGHVSLFWYQQALGQGPEFLTYFQNEAQLDKSGLPSDRFFAERPEGSVSTLKIQRTQQEDSAVYLCVSSFPQGAEYFGPGTRLLVL.

This clonotype has ten or more counts. The chain employs TRBV12-3 or TRBV12-4 and TRBJ2-1; D gene ambiguous. CDR3 length: 14 amino acids. The CDR3 nucleotides read TGTGCTTCCAAGACCGCTAGGAGCGAGAATGAGCAGTTCTTC. Encoded protein: CASKTARSENEQFF.

Details on this clonotype: A read error may be the cause here, since a much bigger clone is one base away. The chain joins TRBV6-6 to TRBJ2-1, with D perhaps given as TRBD1 or TRBD2 (5 bases each). The V end lost 4 bases, the J end lost 3 bases, and 10 bases lay between the germline ends. Germline assignment: CDR1 MNHNY and CDR2 SVGAGI (reference sequence). This CDR3 contains 14 residues. The CDR3 nucleotides read TGTGCCAGCAGTTGCCGGGACGGCTACAATGAGCAGTTCTTC. It encodes CASSCRDGYNEQFF.